This T cell receptor (beta chain) was observed in a study of blood T cell repertoires in COVID-19. On the study more broadly: Specimens from acute and convalescent COVID-19 originated in the United States, Italy and Spain.

With V trimmed by 5 bases and J by 8 bases, 7 bases remained unmatched. The CDR3 runs to 13 residues. The germline CDR1 and CDR2 sequences are SGHTA and FQGTGA. Enrollees, about 18 to 95 years old, lived in roughly 24 US areas. Participants reported their clinical history, and cohort assignment relied on those reports. The method was immunoSEQ multiplex PCR; TCRdb's version includes in-frame clones alone and lacks a portion of them. The sample holds approximately 240,000 clones, roughly nine tenths seen once. This sequence originates from a woman in her 30s with acute COVID-19. Specimen: PBMCs or T cells enriched from blood (not recorded which). The V call is TRBV7-3, the J call TRBJ1-2, with TRBD1 matching 8 bases. CDR3 residues: CASSPGQGRGYTF. The CDR3 DNA is TGTGCCAGCAGCCCTGGACAGGGCCGGGGCTACACCTTC.